This TCR beta chain was retrieved from a study of shared clonotypes between healthy human individuals. The CDR3 spans 15 residues. The germline V gene encodes CDR1 MNHEY and CDR2 SMNVEV (reference sequence). Trimming at V came to 5 bases and at J to 6 bases, leaving 5 bases not matched to a gene. This clone was found once. Method: immunoSEQ multiplex PCR; TCRdb's copy keeps in-frame clones and lacks some. The data hold roughly 1.4 million clones, with approximately 98.5% observed a single time. The sample taken for sequencing was naive CD4+ T cells sorted from blood. The sample's subset: CD45RA+ positively selected. This receptor was taken from a man aged 25 to 40 in good health. V and J are TRBV27 and TRBJ2-2, with TRBD1 matching 11 bases. The CDR3 nucleotides are TGTGCCAGCAGTCCCGGGACAGGGGGGGCCGGGGAGCTGTTTTTT. This gives the protein CASSPGTGGAGELFF.